This T cell receptor (beta chain) originates from a study of graft-versus-host responses after intestinal transplantation. Study in general: Grafts were multivisceral, liver-intestinal, or isolated intestinal. Anti-thymocyte globulin induction, then tacrolimus and steroids for approximately 3 years, went to all recipients. Findings and caveats of the study: Ileal or blood samples showed some GvH clones first, and such clones were also found in recipient marrow.

CDR3 length: 16 amino acids. The V gene lost 5 bases and the J gene lost 2 bases, with 19 bases spanning the gap. Germline V gene lookup returns CDR1 LNHNV and CDR2 YYDKDF (reference sequence). Generated by immunoSEQ multiplex PCR, the TCRdb table keeps only in-frame clones and is missing some. The sample shows 60,000 to 75,000 clones, roughly 90% of them seen only once. Regarding this clone: Its antigen is undetermined.

The sequencing used unstimulated CD8+ T cells sorted from spleen or lymph node cells, collected before intestinal transplant. This sequence was found in a human donor who received an intestinal transplant. This chain connects TRBV15 to TRBJ2-7, with D possibly being TRBD1 (6 bases). The CDR3 sequence: CATSVTSGTFTYEQYF. In nucleotides, the CDR3 is TGTGCCACCAGCGTGACCTCCGGGACATTTACCTACGAGCAGTACTTC.